A single TCR beta chain is shown here with its context. The sample is drawn from a study of blood T cell repertoires in COVID-19. Study summary: Spain, Italy and the United States supplied samples that represented acute and convalescent COVID-19. PBMCs, B-cell-depleted T cells, or T cells provided the cDNA or gDNA that made up the material.

V was pared by 6 bases and J by 5 bases, with 8 bases of the junction left unmatched. Germline V gene sequence: CDR1 LGHNT, CDR2 FRNRAP. The CDR3 totals 14 residues. Assay: immunoSEQ multiplex PCR; the TCRdb copy retains only in-frame clones and omits some. Of some 210,000 clones listed, around 82% are singletons. Sequences were obtained from peripheral blood. The chain uses TRBV12-5 and TRBJ2-5, with 8 bases identical to TRBD1. This receptor was identified in a woman aged 40-49 years with acute or convalescent COVID-19. The CDR3 DNA sequence: TGTGCTAGTGGCGCCGACAGGGGCCAGGAGACCCAGTACTTC. Its protein product is CASGADRGQETQYF.